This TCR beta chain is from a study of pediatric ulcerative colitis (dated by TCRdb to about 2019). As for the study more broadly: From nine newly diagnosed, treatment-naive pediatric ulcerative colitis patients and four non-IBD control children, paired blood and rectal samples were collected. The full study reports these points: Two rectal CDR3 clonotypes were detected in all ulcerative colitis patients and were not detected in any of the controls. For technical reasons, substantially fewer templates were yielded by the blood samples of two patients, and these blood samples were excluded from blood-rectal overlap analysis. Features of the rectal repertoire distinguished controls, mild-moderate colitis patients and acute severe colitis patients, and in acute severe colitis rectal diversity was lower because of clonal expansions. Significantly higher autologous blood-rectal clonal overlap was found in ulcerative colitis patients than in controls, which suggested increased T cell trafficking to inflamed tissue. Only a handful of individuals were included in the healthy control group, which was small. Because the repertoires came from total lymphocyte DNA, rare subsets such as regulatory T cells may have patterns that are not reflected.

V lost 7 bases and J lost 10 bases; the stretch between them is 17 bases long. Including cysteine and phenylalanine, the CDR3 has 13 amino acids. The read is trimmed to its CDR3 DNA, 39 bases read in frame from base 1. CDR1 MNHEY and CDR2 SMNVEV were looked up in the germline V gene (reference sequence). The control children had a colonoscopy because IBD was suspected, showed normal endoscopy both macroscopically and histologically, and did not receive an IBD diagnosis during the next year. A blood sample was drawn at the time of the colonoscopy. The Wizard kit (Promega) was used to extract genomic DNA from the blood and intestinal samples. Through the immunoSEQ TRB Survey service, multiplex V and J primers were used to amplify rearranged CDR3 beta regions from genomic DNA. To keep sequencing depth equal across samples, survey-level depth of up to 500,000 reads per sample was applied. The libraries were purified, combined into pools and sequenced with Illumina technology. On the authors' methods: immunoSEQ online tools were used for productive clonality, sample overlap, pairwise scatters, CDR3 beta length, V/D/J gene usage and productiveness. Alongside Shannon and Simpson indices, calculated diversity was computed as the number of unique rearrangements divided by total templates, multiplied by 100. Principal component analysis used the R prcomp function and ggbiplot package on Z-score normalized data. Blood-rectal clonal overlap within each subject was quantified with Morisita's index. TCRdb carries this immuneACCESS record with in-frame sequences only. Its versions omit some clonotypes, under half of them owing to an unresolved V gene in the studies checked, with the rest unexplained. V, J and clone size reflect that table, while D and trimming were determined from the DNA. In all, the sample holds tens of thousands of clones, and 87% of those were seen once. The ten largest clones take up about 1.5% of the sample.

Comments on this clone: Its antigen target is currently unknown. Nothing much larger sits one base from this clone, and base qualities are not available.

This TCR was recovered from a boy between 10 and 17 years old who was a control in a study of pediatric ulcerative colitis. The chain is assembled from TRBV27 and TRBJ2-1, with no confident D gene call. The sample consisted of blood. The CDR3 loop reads CASTTSGFGEQFF. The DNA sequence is TGTGCCAGCACCACCTCAGGATTTGGCGAGCAGTTCTTC.